This passage covers 5 T cell receptor beta chains from one sample sequenced in a study of PD-1 blockade in classical Hodgkin lymphoma. Some clones are missing from TCRdb's copy, which holds only in-frame ones; the method was immunoSEQ multiplex PCR. The table records about 40,000 clones, about 71% of them present only once. Relapse was seen in all patients after autologous stem cell transplantation, and brentuximab vedotin exposure was variable. The sequencing used peripheral blood mononuclear cells (PBMCs), collected at baseline. All receptors come from a human donor with classical Hodgkin lymphoma.

The J gene is TRBJ2-7, the V gene TRBV4-2, with 7 bases lining up with TRBD2. The CDR3 has 14 residues. Germline values: CDR1 LGHNA, CDR2 YNFKEQ. V lost 5 bases to trimming and J lost 3 bases; unmatched junction nucleotides: 7. The DNA of the CDR3 is TGTGCCAGCAGCTCCGGACTAGAATACTACGAGCAGTACTTC. It yields the protein CASSSGLEYYEQYF.

This clone was detected only once. This rearrangement joins TRBV13 to TRBJ2-5, with no clear D. V dropped 2 bases and J dropped 2 bases, with 12 bases sitting between them. The CDR3 consists of 15 residues. Germline assignment: CDR1 PRHDT and CDR2 FYEKMQ (reference sequence). DNA for the CDR3: TGTGCCAGCAGCTTACGGGTTCTTGCACAAGAGACCCAGTACTTC. Protein product: CASSLRVLAQETQYF.

CDR3 amino acids: CASSVAEHNEQFF. In DNA form, the CDR3 reads TGTGCCAGCAGCGTGGCGGAGCACAATGAGCAGTTCTTC. The gene calls are TRBV9 and TRBJ2-1; no clear D. Germline V gene data show CDR1 as SGDLS and CDR2 as YYNGEE. There are 13 residues in the CDR3. Trimming took off 2 bases at V and 5 bases at J, with 8 bases between the two ends.

The chain joins TRBV19 to TRBJ1-2; 7 bases map to TRBD1. CDR3 length: 14 amino acids. Germline assignment: CDR1 LNHDA and CDR2 SQIVND (reference sequence). V lost 8 bases to trimming and J lost 6 bases; unmatched junction nucleotides: 12. The DNA of the CDR3 is TGTGCCAGTCTTAGGGTTGGGACAGTAAATGGCTACACCTTC. Translated: CASLRVGTVNGYTF.

The rearrangement joins TRBV7-2 to TRBJ2-7; TRBD2 might be the D (6 bases). Germline V gene sequence: CDR1 SGHTA, CDR2 FQGNSA. V was clipped by 4 bases and J by 4 bases, with 11 bases between them. CDR3 size: 13 residues. The CDR3 loop is CASSSRDLYEQYF. As DNA, the CDR3 is TGTGCCAGCAGCTCCCGGGACTTGTACGAGCAGTACTTC.